This T cell receptor (beta chain) was recovered during a study of technical replicates of blood from a few donors. Repertoires were generated with immunoSEQ multiplex PCR, while TCRdb's copy carries only in-frame clones and drops some. The sample includes 75,000 or so clones, around 93% of them seen just once. Germline V gene sequence: CDR1 LNHDA, CDR2 SQIVND (reference sequence). The length of the CDR3 is 14 residues. The V and J ends lost 6 bases and 0 bases respectively, with 11 bases between them. The sequenced sample was T cells isolated from PBMCs. The sequence came from a human donor in good health. The chain uses TRBV19 and TRBJ1-2; D is perhaps TRBD1 (5 bases). The CDR3 here is CASRTVNSNYGYTF. The DNA for the CDR3 is TGTGCCAGTAGGACAGTCAACTCTAACTATGGCTACACCTTC.